These 27 T cell receptor beta chains were all obtained from the same sample, sequenced in a study of T-cell memory formation after mild COVID-19 (dated by TCRdb to the early 2020s). The library came from 5' RACE. TCRdb shows the sequencer as Illumina NovaSeq 6000. TCRdb reanalyzed the raw reads on its own, using fastp at Q25 for trimming and MiXCR for clone calling, and kept in-frame beta chains. Rows are combined by CDR3 protein, so each entry shows the most common genes and DNA. The sample profile shows approximately 150,000 distinct CDR3 sequences; roughly 15% of them were found once. Over 12% of the sample belongs to the ten largest clones. Sample: PBMCs or a T cell subset sorted from them (not recorded which). These receptors were collected from an adult woman who had mild COVID-19 (a few samples of this study predate the infection). The sample titles of this study are shuffled in the database, so cell type and time point are left out; the donor was told from shared clones.

This chain uses TRBV7-2 with TRBJ2-5; D is perhaps TRBD2 (6 bases). The CDR3 sequence is 14 residues long. Germline V CDR1 and CDR2: SGHTA, FQGNSA. Trimming pared 0 bases from V and 5 bases from J, leaving 10 bases between. Written as DNA, the CDR3 is TGTGCCAGCAGCTTAGCGCTAGGAGGGGAGACCCAGTACTTC. Its translation is CASSLALGGETQYF.

This clonotype turned up a few times. J is TRBJ2-3 and V is TRBV10-3, with D perhaps matching TRBD1 (6 bases). Germline lookup yields CDR1 ENHRY and CDR2 SYGVKD. The CDR3 extends over 15 amino acids. Trimming removed 1 base at V and 4 bases at J, with 12 bases between. The CDR3 loop is CAISEYTGLADTQYF. The CDR3 DNA reads as TGTGCCATCAGTGAGTATACAGGGCTCGCAGATACGCAGTATTTT.

The rearrangement links TRBV24-1 to TRBJ2-7; 7 bases match TRBD2. V lost 4 bases and J lost 0; bases outside the gene matches: 8. CDR1 and CDR2 from the germline V gene are KGHDR and SFDVKD. The CDR3 is made up of 16 amino acids. In nucleotides, the CDR3 is TGTGCCACCAGTGACCCCGGGAGGAGCAGCTCCTACGAGCAGTACTTC. This sequence encodes CATSDPGRSSSYEQYF.

The table lists this clonotype with a few counts. V is TRBV7-8 and J is TRBJ1-1, with D uncertain. Per germline, CDR1 SGHVS and CDR2 FQNEAQ. The CDR3 is 12 amino acids. Trimming removed 2 bases at V and 8 bases at J, with 9 bases between. The DNA of the CDR3 is TGTGCCAGCAGCTTACCGAACATGGAAGCTTTCTTT. It yields the protein CASSLPNMEAFF.

V is TRBV24-1 and J is TRBJ2-1; 7 nucleotides match TRBD2. Looked up from germline, CDR1 is KGHDR and CDR2 is SFDVKD. The CDR3 contains 19 residues. The V segment lost 2 bases and the J segment 0 bases; nucleotides outside the gene matches: 12. DNA of the CDR3: TGTGCCACCAGTGATTCGCGACCCGACCCGGGGGGCTCCTACAATGAGCAGTTCTTC. It encodes CATSDSRPDPGGSYNEQFF.

There are a few counts of this clonotype. The V call is TRBV7-2, the J call TRBJ1-2; the match to TRBD1 covers 8 bases. This CDR3 is built from 16 residues. The V gene's germline CDR1 is SGHTA and CDR2 FQGNSA. The trim removed 5 bases at V and 8 bases at J, leaving 16 bases unmatched. The DNA for the CDR3 is TGTGCCAGCAGCCCCGGAGGACAGGGTCGGGTTGGAGGCTACACCTTC. Protein sequence: CASSPGGQGRVGGYTF. Filled out from reference TRBV7-2 and TRBJ1-2, the complete variable domain reads GAGVSQSPSNKVTEKGKDVELRCDPISGHTALYWYRQSLGQGLEFLIYFQGNSAPDKSGLPSDRFSAERTGGSVSTLTIQRTQQEDSAVYLCASSPGGQGRVGGYTFGSGTRLTVV.

The chain couples TRBV18 to TRBJ2-3; TRBD1 aligns across 7 bases. J was trimmed by 6 bases and V by 6 bases; bases with no gene match: 18. The CDR3 loop spans 17 amino acids. Germline CDR1 reads KGHSH; CDR2 reads LQKENI. DNA for the CDR3: TGTGCCAGCTCCTTCACGGCCCGGACAGGCCAGGGGGATACGCAGTATTTT. This sequence encodes CASSFTARTGQGDTQYF.

The chain uses TRBV10-3 and TRBJ1-1; D remains unclear. CDR3 length: 16 amino acids. In germline, CDR1 is ENHRY, CDR2 SYGVKD. Trimming left V 3 bases short and J 0 bases short, with 14 bases between. Here the CDR3 reads CAISDPHEVMNTEAFF. CDR3 sequence (DNA): TGTGCCATCAGTGACCCCCACGAGGTCATGAACACTGAAGCTTTCTTT.

Here the CDR3 reads CASSLTTETQYF. The CDR3 DNA is TGCGCCAGCAGCTTGACGACGGAGACCCAGTACTTC. The J gene is TRBJ2-5, the V gene TRBV5-1, with D uncertain. Germline V gene lookup returns CDR1 SGHRS and CDR2 YFSETQ. This CDR3 comprises 12 residues. The V and J ends lost 1 base and 5 bases respectively, with 6 bases between them.

This chain uses TRBV7-9 with TRBJ2-7, with 13 positions matching TRBD2. The V gene's germline CDR1 is SEHNR and CDR2 FQNEAQ (reference sequence). The junction had 9 bases not matched to a gene; V was cut back by 5 bases and J by 5 bases. There are 16 residues in the CDR3. The CDR3: CASSTRTSGRGHEQYF. The CDR3 nucleotides are TGTGCCAGCAGCACCAGGACTAGCGGGAGAGGTCACGAGCAGTACTTC.

This clonotype was counted between two and nine times. The rearrangement joins TRBV9 to TRBJ2-3, with 11 bases matching TRBD2. CDR1 SGDLS and CDR2 YYNGEE come from the germline V gene. The length of the CDR3 is 16 residues. With V trimmed by 4 bases and J by 2 bases, 6 bases remained unmatched. The DNA of the CDR3 is TGTGCCAGCAGCCTAAGACTAGCGGGACCCACAGATACGCAGTATTTT. Its protein product is CASSLRLAGPTDTQYF.

The rearrangement uses TRBV7-9 and TRBJ2-2, with unresolved D. V was clipped by 0 bases and J by 6 bases, with 8 bases between them. Germline CDR1 reads SEHNR; CDR2 reads FQNEAQ (reference sequence). The CDR3 is 14 residues long. CDR3 protein: CASSLALEAGELFF. CDR3 DNA: TGTGCCAGCAGCTTAGCGCTCGAAGCCGGGGAGCTGTTTTTT.

The genes are TRBV15 and TRBJ1-1; D is ambiguous. Germline loops: CDR1 LNHNV, CDR2 YYDKDF (reference sequence). The CDR3 totals 15 residues. Trimming removed 5 bases from V and 4 bases from J, with 17 bases in between. CDR3 DNA sequence: TGTGCCACCAGCCGCTATCGGGATAGGCCCACTGAAGCTTTCTTT. Translating it yields CATSRYRDRPTEAFF.

Only a few counts were recorded for this clonotype. This chain joins TRBV7-6 and TRBJ2-7; D tentatively reads TRBD1 or TRBD2 (5 bases each). This CDR3 comprises 14 residues. Trimming removed 5 bases at V and 7 bases at J, with 18 bases between. Germline CDR1 SGHVS, CDR2 FNYEAQ. The CDR3 DNA reads TGTGCCAGCAGCCCCCTTTTGGGGGAGTCGGAGCAGTACTTC. It yields the protein CASSPLLGESEQYF.

This clonotype has only a few counts. This chain connects TRBV9 to TRBJ2-3, with a possible D match to TRBD2 (5 bases). The V gene lost 0 bases and the J gene lost 2 bases, with 10 bases spanning the gap. Germline CDR1 and CDR2: SGDLS and YYNGEE. CDR3 length: 15 residues. Written as DNA, the CDR3 is TGTGCCAGCAGCGTAGGTAGCGCCAACACAGATACGCAGTATTTT. It yields the protein CASSVGSANTDTQYF. Full variable domain (rest looked up from reference TRBV9 and TRBJ2-3): DSGVTQTPKHLITATGQRVTLRCSPRSGDLSVYWYQQSLDQGLQFLIQYYNGEERAKGNILERFSAQQFPDLHSELNLSSLELGDSALYFCASSVGSANTDTQYFGPGTRLTVL.

A few counts support this clonotype. The chain links TRBV12-3 or TRBV12-4 to TRBJ1-1, with 7 positions matching TRBD1. This CDR3 is built from 14 residues. After removal of 3 bases from V and 4 bases from J, the junction contained 5 bases not matched to a gene. The CDR3 DNA reads TGTGCCAGCAGTTTTTTAAGGGGGCTCACTGAAGCTTTCTTT. This gives the protein CASSFLRGLTEAFF.

The J gene is TRBJ1-1, the V gene TRBV6-5, with no clear D. The length of the CDR3 is 14 residues. Germline values: CDR1 MNHEY, CDR2 SVGAGI. V lost 6 bases and J lost 1, with 12 bases in between. CDR3 coding DNA: TGTGCCAGCAGCGTCATGGGCGCGAACACTGAAGCTTTCTTT. It specifies CASSVMGANTEAFF.

The J gene is TRBJ1-1, the V gene TRBV4-1; unclear D gene. Trimming took 5 bases from V and 0 from J, leaving 7 bases between them. The CDR3 is made up of 13 amino acids. CDR1 and CDR2 from the germline V gene are MGHRA and YSYEKL. The CDR3 sequence is CASSYDMNTEAFF. DNA of the CDR3: TGCGCCAGCAGCTATGACATGAACACTGAAGCTTTCTTT.

This chain connects TRBV7-6 to TRBJ2-1; D is tentatively TRBD1 or TRBD2 (5 bases each). Per germline, CDR1 SGHVS and CDR2 FNYEAQ. The CDR3 contains 15 residues. The ends were cut back, 5 bases at V and 2 bases at J, with 13 bases in the middle. CDR3 DNA sequence: TGTGCCAGCAGCGCCCCGGGACCGGCCTACAATGAGCAGTTCTTC. The encoded protein is CASSAPGPAYNEQFF.

This clonotype was detected a few times. The chain uses TRBV4-3 and TRBJ2-2; possibly TRBD1 for D (6 bases). V shed 3 bases and J shed 7 bases, with 9 bases lying between them. Germline-derived CDR1 and CDR2 are LGHNA and YSLEER. This CDR3 contains 13 residues. This CDR3 reads CASSHRRGGELFF. The CDR3 nucleotides are TGCGCCAGCAGCCACCGCAGGGGCGGGGAGCTGTTTTTT.

The chain is built from TRBV12-3 or TRBV12-4 and TRBJ2-3; no firm D call. V was pared by 6 bases and J by 7 bases, with 14 bases between. The CDR3 is 13 residues long. The CDR3 loop reads CASRPSSLNTQYF. DNA for the CDR3: TGTGCCAGCAGACCCTCCAGCCTTAATACGCAGTATTTT.

In this sample, this clonotype turned up a few times. The V and J genes are TRBV5-1 and TRBJ2-7, with D uncertain. This CDR3 contains 18 residues. Germline CDR1 SGHRS, CDR2 YFSETQ. The ends were cut back, 0 bases at V and 4 bases at J, with 23 bases in the middle. The DNA for the CDR3 is TGCGCCAGCAGCTTGGGGCCGTCGGATTACTCCCTGACGTACGAGCAGTACTTC. Its translation is CASSLGPSDYSLTYEQYF.

V usage is TRBV20-1 and J usage is TRBJ2-1; 7 bases line up with TRBD2. Germline V gene sequence: CDR1 DFQATT, CDR2 SNEGSKA (reference sequence). J lost 2 bases, V lost 0 bases, and 7 bases had no gene match. CDR3 size: 16 residues. As DNA, the CDR3 is TGCAGTGCTAGAGAAGGGGCCGGGACTACCTACAATGAGCAGTTCTTC. This gives the protein CSAREGAGTTYNEQFF.

The table lists this clonotype with a few counts. The chain is built from TRBV14 and TRBJ2-7, with no clear D. Trimming removed 1 base from V and 2 bases from J, with 6 bases in between. CDR1 and CDR2 from the germline V gene are SGHDN and FVKESK. CDR3 length: 13 amino acids. CDR3 DNA: TGTGCCAGCAGCCAAGTTAGAGCCTACGAGCAGTACTTC. It translates to CASSQVRAYEQYF.

This clonotype was detected only a few times. The rearrangement uses TRBV6-2 or TRBV6-3 and TRBJ2-2; 7 bases fit TRBD1. This CDR3 has 15 amino acids. The germline V gene has CDR1 MNHEY and CDR2 SVGEGT. J lost 4 bases, V lost 11 bases, and 13 bases had no gene match. The CDR3 reads CAARGATGPTGELFF. The CDR3 nucleotides read TGTGCCGCGAGGGGAGCGACAGGGCCCACCGGGGAGCTGTTTTTT.

The sample holds a few counts of this clonotype. The rearrangement links TRBV5-1 to TRBJ2-5, with 8 bases lining up with TRBD1. Losses at the gene ends were 4 bases for V and 0 bases for J; bases not matched to a gene: 11. This CDR3 region has 17 residues. Germline V gene sequence: CDR1 SGHRS, CDR2 YFSETQ. CDR3 protein: CASSIGGETGDQETQYF. In nucleotides, the CDR3 is TGCGCCAGCAGCATCGGAGGAGAGACAGGGGACCAAGAGACCCAGTACTTC.

This clonotype was observed a handful of times. The chain combines TRBV2 with TRBJ2-7; D is unresolved. V was cut by 3 bases and J by 2 bases, with 11 bases left in between. The length of the CDR3 is 14 residues. Germline values: CDR1 SNHLY, CDR2 FYNNEI. The CDR3 loop is CASSERVLAYEQYF. CDR3 in DNA: TGTGCCAGCAGTGAGCGCGTGCTAGCCTACGAGCAGTACTTC.